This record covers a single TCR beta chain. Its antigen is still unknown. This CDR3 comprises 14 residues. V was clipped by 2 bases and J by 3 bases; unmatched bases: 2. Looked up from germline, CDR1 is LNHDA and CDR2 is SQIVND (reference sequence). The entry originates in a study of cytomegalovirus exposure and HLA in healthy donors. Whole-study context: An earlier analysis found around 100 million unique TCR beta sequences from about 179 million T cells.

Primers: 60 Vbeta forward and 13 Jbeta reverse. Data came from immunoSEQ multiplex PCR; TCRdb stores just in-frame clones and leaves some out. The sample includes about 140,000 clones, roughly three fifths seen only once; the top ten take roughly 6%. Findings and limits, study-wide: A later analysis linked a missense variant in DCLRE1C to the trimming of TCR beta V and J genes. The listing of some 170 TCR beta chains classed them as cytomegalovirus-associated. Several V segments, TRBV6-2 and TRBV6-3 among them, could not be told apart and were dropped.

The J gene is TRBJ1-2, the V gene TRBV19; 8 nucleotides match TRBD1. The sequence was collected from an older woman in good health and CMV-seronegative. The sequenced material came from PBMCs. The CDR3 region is CASSIQGADYGYTF. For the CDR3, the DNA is TGTGCCAGTAGTATACAGGGGGCGGACTATGGCTACACCTTC.